This T cell receptor (beta chain) came from a study of shared T cell receptors in the human thymus. CDR1 and CDR2 (germline): SGHKS, YYEKEE (reference sequence). The V and J ends lost 4 bases and 4 bases, in that order; junction bases with no gene match: 10. CDR3 size: 17 residues. This table comes from immunoSEQ multiplex PCR, and its TCRdb copy is limited to in-frame clones, with some not included. Of 500,000 to 850,000 clones in the sample, about 89% were seen once. This sample also belongs to another study, concerning human thymus T cells. That work states: Thymus pieces cut out during corrective heart surgery were the tissue that was used.

The V gene is TRBV5-5, the J gene TRBJ1-5, with 11 bases identical to TRBD1. The receptor was derived from a boy in the first two years of life with a congenital heart defect. Source material: thymocytes. DNA for the CDR3: TGTGCCAGCAGCCCCGGACAGGGGGCCGTACGAAATCAGCCCCAGCATTTT. Translation gives CASSPGQGAVRNQPQHF.